This TCR beta chain appears in the sequencing data of a study of blood T cell repertoires in COVID-19. Study in general: PBMCs, B-cell-depleted T cells, or T cells provided the cDNA or gDNA that made up the material.

Patients at the Seattle site were enrolled during active infection and followed longitudinally. Original data processing: Counts of nucleated cells, estimated from reference gene primer amplification, were obtained. Method: immunoSEQ multiplex PCR; TCRdb's copy keeps in-frame clones and lacks some. V, J and clone size were drawn from that table, and D and trimming were deduced from the DNA. The sample holds 160,000 or so clones, around nine tenths seen once. The CDR3 extends over 12 amino acids. V dropped 4 bases and J dropped 0 bases, with 7 bases sitting between them. Germline V lookup: CDR1 SQVTM, CDR2 ANQGSEA.

The sequencing sample was made of peripheral blood. This TCR was recovered from a woman between 70 and 85 years old with COVID-19, enrolled during active disease. The V call is TRBV29-1, the J call TRBJ2-7; D is perhaps TRBD1 (6 bases). As DNA, the CDR3 is TGCAGCGTTGCGGACAGCTCCTACGAGCAGTACTTC. Its translation: CSVADSSYEQYF.